A selection of T cell receptor beta chains follows, all from one sample in a study of shared clonotypes between healthy human individuals. Assay: immunoSEQ multiplex PCR; the TCRdb copy retains only in-frame clones and omits some. The top ten hold under 2% of the sample, which has millions of clones, more than 85% seen once. The sample was naive CD8+ T cells from PBMCs. The receptors were gathered from a man between 18 and 35 years old in good health. Some clones in this sample may be carry-over from other donors' samples. The CDR3 runs from the conserved cysteine through the conserved F or W. Fields, in order: D gene, clone size, V gene, J gene, CDR3 DNA, CDR3 protein. A D gene is named only where the DNA matches it firmly. Clone size is stated in some rows and not others, as once, few, many or a class when expanded.

d_call: .
clone_size: .
v_call: TRBV30
j_call: TRBJ2-7
cdr3_nt: TGTGCCTGGAGCCCCGGGTACGAGCAGTACTTC
cdr3_aa: CAWSPGYEQYF

d_call: TRBD2
clone_size: .
v_call: TRBV5-1
j_call: TRBJ2-5
cdr3_nt: TGCGCCAGCAGCTTTAGCGGGAGAAGAGAGACCCAGTACTTC
cdr3_aa: CASSFSGRRETQYF

d_call: .
clone_size: .
v_call: TRBV9
j_call: TRBJ1-3
cdr3_nt: TGTGCCAGCAGCGCACCGACAGCGTCTGGAAACACCATATATTTT
cdr3_aa: CASSAPTASGNTIYF

d_call: .
clone_size: .
v_call: TRBV6-5
j_call: TRBJ1-5
cdr3_nt: TGTGCCAGCACCCACTTTTATGCCTCGTCTTTT
cdr3_aa: CASTHFYASSF

d_call: TRBD2
clone_size: .
v_call: TRBV9
j_call: TRBJ2-3
cdr3_nt: TGTGCCAGCAGCGCTTACATGGGACTAGTAGGCACAGATACGCAGTATTTT
cdr3_aa: CASSAYMGLVGTDTQYF

d_call: TRBD1
clone_size: .
v_call: TRBV7-2
j_call: TRBJ2-7
cdr3_nt: TGTGCCAGCAGTTCCCCCCCGGGACAGGGAGTCATCGAGCAGTACTTC
cdr3_aa: CASSSPPGQGVIEQYF

d_call: TRBD2
clone_size: .
v_call: TRBV7-9
j_call: TRBJ2-7
cdr3_nt: TGTGCCAGCAGTTCTAGCGGGAGAACTTCCCACGAGCAGTACTTC
cdr3_aa: CASSSSGRTSHEQYF

d_call: .
clone_size: .
v_call: TRBV27
j_call: TRBJ1-6
cdr3_nt: TGTGCCAGCAGTGACAGTCGAGTGTTGTTGGCCCTCCACTTT
cdr3_aa: CASSDSRVLLALHF

d_call: .
clone_size: .
v_call: TRBV4-1
j_call: TRBJ1-1
cdr3_nt: TGCGCCAGCAGCCCCTACGGGCGGGAAGCTTTCTTT
cdr3_aa: CASSPYGREAFF

d_call: .
clone_size: .
v_call: TRBV28
j_call: TRBJ1-5
cdr3_nt: TGTGCCAGCAGAATACTTTCACCGGGACGGGGGGGCGATCAGCCCCAGCATTTT
cdr3_aa: CASRILSPGRGGDQPQHF

d_call: .
clone_size: .
v_call: TRBV13
j_call: TRBJ1-1
cdr3_nt: TGTGCCAGCAGCTTAGGCTCGGGCTCCACTGAAGCTTTCTTT
cdr3_aa: CASSLGSGSTEAFF

d_call: TRBD1
clone_size: .
v_call: TRBV29-1
j_call: TRBJ2-1
cdr3_nt: TGCAGGGCTTACCGGGACAGGGGTACGAATGAGCAGTTCTTC
cdr3_aa: CRAYRDRGTNEQFF

d_call: .
clone_size: .
v_call: TRBV7-3
j_call: TRBJ2-1
cdr3_nt: TGTGCCAGCAGCTTAAATCCTCCCACCGGGTCCTTAAGCTCCTACAATGAGCAGTTCTTC
cdr3_aa: CASSLNPPTGSLSSYNEQFF

d_call: .
clone_size: .
v_call: TRBV6-5
j_call: TRBJ1-1
cdr3_nt: TGTGCCAGCAGTTACGTCCGAGGCACTGAAGCTTTCTTT
cdr3_aa: CASSYVRGTEAFF

d_call: TRBD2
clone_size: .
v_call: TRBV30
j_call: TRBJ2-5
cdr3_nt: TGTGCCTGGAGTGGGGTTGTGGGACTAGCGGAATACTCCCAAGAGACCCAGTACTTC
cdr3_aa: CAWSGVVGLAEYSQETQYF

d_call: .
clone_size: .
v_call: TRBV5-4
j_call: TRBJ2-7
cdr3_nt: TGTGCCAGCAGCTTGGCCCCGGAGATCCACGAGCAGTACTTC
cdr3_aa: CASSLAPEIHEQYF

d_call: .
clone_size: .
v_call: TRBV4-1
j_call: TRBJ2-7
cdr3_nt: TGCGCCAGCAGCCAAGTCGCCGGACCGCGGCTCGGCGAGCAGTACTTC
cdr3_aa: CASSQVAGPRLGEQYF

d_call: .
clone_size: .
v_call: TRBV9
j_call: TRBJ2-3
cdr3_nt: TGTGCCAGCAGCGCAGCATGGGGACCAAGCACAGATACGCAGTATTTT
cdr3_aa: CASSAAWGPSTDTQYF

d_call: TRBD2
clone_size: .
v_call: TRBV4-1
j_call: TRBJ2-5
cdr3_nt: TGCGCCAGCAGCCACGGGACTAGCGGCCCGGGAGAGACCCAGTACTTC
cdr3_aa: CASSHGTSGPGETQYF

d_call: .
clone_size: .
v_call: TRBV19
j_call: TRBJ2-7
cdr3_nt: TGTGCCAGTAGTATAGCGGGACCCAAGGTTCCCTTCGAGCAGTACTTC
cdr3_aa: CASSIAGPKVPFEQYF

d_call: .
clone_size: .
v_call: TRBV5-4
j_call: TRBJ2-1
cdr3_nt: TGTGCCAGCAGCCTTGACAGGAACCCCTATGAGCAGTTCTTC
cdr3_aa: CASSLDRNPYEQFF

d_call: .
clone_size: few
v_call: TRBV14
j_call: TRBJ1-4
cdr3_nt: TGTGCCAGCAGCCAAGATCTAGAACTGTTTTTT
cdr3_aa: CASSQDLELFF

d_call: .
clone_size: .
v_call: TRBV2
j_call: TRBJ1-2
cdr3_nt: TGTGCCAGCATAGAGGGGCTGGGCTATGGCTACACCTTC
cdr3_aa: CASIEGLGYGYTF

d_call: .
clone_size: .
v_call: TRBV9
j_call: TRBJ2-7
cdr3_nt: TGTGCCAGCAGCGCTGGACTGCGATGGGACCACGAGCAGTACTTC
cdr3_aa: CASSAGLRWDHEQYF

d_call: TRBD2
clone_size: .
v_call: TRBV7-6
j_call: TRBJ2-7
cdr3_nt: TGTGCCAGCAGCCAACCGGGACTAGCGGGATCTGAGCAGTACTTC
cdr3_aa: CASSQPGLAGSEQYF

d_call: .
clone_size: once
v_call: TRBV18
j_call: TRBJ2-7
cdr3_nt: TGTGCCAGCTCACCCGAAGGGACCCTAAAACTCGAGCAGTACTTC
cdr3_aa: CASSPEGTLKLEQYF

d_call: TRBD2
clone_size: .
v_call: TRBV29-1
j_call: TRBJ2-5
cdr3_nt: TGCAGCGTTGCCGGGACTACTAGCGGTCCCGGGTACCAAGAGACCCAGTACTTC
cdr3_aa: CSVAGTTSGPGYQETQYF

d_call: .
clone_size: .
v_call: TRBV6-6
j_call: TRBJ1-2
cdr3_nt: TGTGCCAGCACAAACGTTGAGTACTATGGCTACACCTTC
cdr3_aa: CASTNVEYYGYTF

d_call: .
clone_size: .
v_call: TRBV5-6
j_call: TRBJ1-2
cdr3_nt: TGTGCCAGCAGCTTACTAGTCACTAACTATGGCTACACCTTC
cdr3_aa: CASSLLVTNYGYTF

d_call: .
clone_size: few
v_call: TRBV27
j_call: TRBJ2-7
cdr3_nt: TGTGCCAGCGGGTACAGGGAAGACGAGCAGTACTTC
cdr3_aa: CASGYREDEQYF

d_call: .
clone_size: .
v_call: TRBV28
j_call: TRBJ1-2
cdr3_nt: TGTGCCAGCAGTGTCAGGGGTGAGGGCTATGGCTACACCTTC
cdr3_aa: CASSVRGEGYGYTF

d_call: .
clone_size: .
v_call: TRBV28
j_call: TRBJ1-4
cdr3_nt: TGTGCCAGCAACCCGAGAGTAACGAATGAAAAACTGTTTTTT
cdr3_aa: CASNPRVTNEKLFF

d_call: .
clone_size: .
v_call: TRBV6-1
j_call: TRBJ2-7
cdr3_nt: TGTGCCAGCAGGGCTGGACAGACCCGATCTAACGAGCAGTACTTC
cdr3_aa: CASRAGQTRSNEQYF

d_call: .
clone_size: .
v_call: TRBV2
j_call: TRBJ2-4
cdr3_nt: TGTGCCAGCATGGGAGTCGGAAACATTCAGTACTTC
cdr3_aa: CASMGVGNIQYF

d_call: .
clone_size: .
v_call: TRBV4-2
j_call: TRBJ2-7
cdr3_nt: TGTGCCAGCAGCCAGGCCCGGGAGCGGGCCCTACCTGGAGAGCAGTACTTC
cdr3_aa: CASSQARERALPGEQYF

d_call: TRBD1
clone_size: .
v_call: TRBV4-2
j_call: TRBJ2-3
cdr3_nt: TGTGCCAGCAGCCAAGATTCTGGGACAGAGTACTTTGATACGCAGTATTTT
cdr3_aa: CASSQDSGTEYFDTQYF

d_call: .
clone_size: .
v_call: TRBV4-3
j_call: TRBJ2-1
cdr3_nt: TGCGCCAGCAGCCAAGGCACTAGCCCAACCTCCAATGAGCAGTTCTTC
cdr3_aa: CASSQGTSPTSNEQFF

d_call: .
clone_size: .
v_call: TRBV4-1
j_call: TRBJ1-2
cdr3_nt: TGCGCCAGCAGCCAAGATCGGGGATGGGGTGCCTATGGCTACACCTTC
cdr3_aa: CASSQDRGWGAYGYTF

d_call: TRBD1
clone_size: .
v_call: TRBV4-3
j_call: TRBJ1-2
cdr3_nt: TGCGCCAGCAGCCAAGATAATGGGGCAGGGGGCGGCTATGGCTACACCTTC
cdr3_aa: CASSQDNGAGGGYGYTF

d_call: .
clone_size: .
v_call: TRBV4-3
j_call: TRBJ2-3
cdr3_nt: TGCGCCAGCAGCCAATCTCGAATAAGGGGGTTTAGCACAGATACGCAGTATTTT
cdr3_aa: CASSQSRIRGFSTDTQYF

d_call: TRBD2
clone_size: few
v_call: TRBV9
j_call: TRBJ2-7
cdr3_nt: TGTGCCAGCGGGACCGGGACTAGGTCCTACGAGCAGTACTTC
cdr3_aa: CASGTGTRSYEQYF

d_call: .
clone_size: .
v_call: TRBV6-1
j_call: TRBJ1-1
cdr3_nt: TGTGCCAGCAGTGAGGTCCCTGTTGGGAACACTGAAGCTTTCTTT
cdr3_aa: CASSEVPVGNTEAFF

d_call: TRBD1
clone_size: .
v_call: TRBV7-3
j_call: TRBJ2-1
cdr3_nt: TGTGCCAGCAGTAGGAGACAGGGGAATGAGCAGTTCTTC
cdr3_aa: CASSRRQGNEQFF